This TCR beta chain was retrieved from a study of cytomegalovirus exposure and HLA in healthy donors. CDR1 and CDR2 (germline): KGHSY, FQNENV. The CDR3 runs to 14 residues. V was clipped by 0 bases and J by 7 bases; unmatched bases: 5. PCR amplification relied on 60 Vbeta primers (plus 13 Jbeta primers). The data were produced by immunoSEQ multiplex PCR, yet TCRdb's version contains in-frame clones alone and is incomplete. The sample holds about 160,000 clones; about 80% are singletons and the top ten take approximately 1.2%. Specimen: PBMCs. The chain joins TRBV16 to TRBJ1-1; 7 bases are a match to TRBD1. This receptor was identified in a man younger than 40 in good health and CMV-seronegative. CDR3 in DNA: TGTGCCAGCAGCCAATCGTCAGGGGGGAATGAAGCTTTCTTT. Its translation: CASSQSSGGNEAFF.